A single sample is the source of the 31 T cell receptor beta chains below, sequenced in a study of blood T cell repertoires in COVID-19. Sequenced by immunoSEQ multiplex PCR; TCRdb stores in-frame clones only, minus some. In the table there are 70,000 to 75,000 clones, 90% of which are singletons. Sequencing used peripheral blood. The receptors come from a human donor in a cohort sampled during active COVID-19.

J is TRBJ2-3 and V is TRBV6-2 or TRBV6-3; 8 bases map to TRBD1. Germline V lookup: CDR1 MNHEY, CDR2 SVGEGT. CDR3 length: 16 amino acids. The ends lost 0 bases at V and 5 bases at J; junction bases unmatched: 7. CDR3 nucleotide sequence: TGTGCCAGCAGTTACTCTGCTGGACAGGGAATAGATACGCAGTATTTT. This sequence encodes CASSYSAGQGIDTQYF.

J is TRBJ2-4 and V is TRBV19, with 8 bases lining up with TRBD1. Germline V gene data show CDR1 as LNHDA and CDR2 as SQIVND (reference sequence). The V segment lost 5 bases and the J segment 6 bases; nucleotides outside the gene matches: 6. CDR3 length: 14 residues. CDR3 loop: CASSDRGEGNIQYF. The CDR3, as DNA: TGTGCCAGTAGTGACAGGGGAGAGGGAAACATTCAGTACTTC.

This clone was seen once. The chain employs TRBV9 and TRBJ1-2; 10 bases map to TRBD1. CDR1 and CDR2 (germline): SGDLS, YYNGEE. The V and J ends lost 0 bases and 6 bases, in that order; junction bases with no gene match: 5. The CDR3 has 15 residues. The CDR3 region is CASSVVPTGGDGYTF. The DNA of the CDR3 is TGTGCCAGCAGCGTAGTTCCGACAGGGGGCGATGGCTACACCTTC.

The rearrangement links TRBV13 to TRBJ1-3; D might be TRBD1 (5 bases). The CDR3 loop spans 15 amino acids. Deletions cut 0 bases from V and 2 bases from J, with 8 bases between. Germline V gene data show CDR1 as PRHDT and CDR2 as FYEKMQ (reference sequence). The CDR3 bases are TGTGCCAGCAGCTTAGGCCGCAGGGCTGGAAACACCATATATTTT. Its translation is CASSLGRRAGNTIYF. The entire variable domain, with the rest obtained from reference TRBV13 and TRBJ1-3, is as follows: AAGVIQSPRHLIKEKRETATLKCYPIPRHDTVYWYQQGPGQDPQFLISFYEKMQSDKGSIPDRFSAQQFSDYHSELNMSSLELGDSALYFCASSLGRRAGNTIYFGEGSWLTVV.

V gene TRBV19 combines with J gene TRBJ2-7; 7 bases are a match to TRBD1. The CDR3 runs to 14 residues. In germline, CDR1 is LNHDA, CDR2 SQIVND (reference sequence). V trimming: 3 bases; J trimming: 3 bases; junction bases outside the gene matches: 5. The CDR3 is CASSIRDSIYEQYF. The CDR3 region has the DNA TGTGCCAGTAGTATCCGGGACAGCATCTACGAGCAGTACTTC.

This clone has only one observation. This rearrangement joins TRBV27 to TRBJ2-7, with 8 positions matching TRBD1. The ends lost 5 bases at V and 2 bases at J; junction bases unmatched: 8. The CDR3 contains 15 residues. Germline CDR1 and CDR2: MNHEY and SMNVEV (reference sequence). CDR3 residues: CASSRAGGRPYEQYF. The CDR3 coding sequence is TGTGCCAGCAGTCGGGCAGGGGGCCGCCCCTACGAGCAGTACTTC.

V gene TRBV29-1 combines with J gene TRBJ1-5; TRBD1 matches at 7 bases. The ends lost 4 bases at V and 6 bases at J; junction bases unmatched: 6. CDR3 length equals 13 residues. Germline values: CDR1 SQVTM, CDR2 ANQGSEA. The CDR3 spells CSVAGGLAQPQHF. The CDR3 nucleotides read TGCAGCGTTGCAGGGGGTCTCGCTCAGCCCCAGCATTTT.

The gene calls are TRBV2 and TRBJ2-5; possible D gene TRBD2, 6 bases. The CDR3 is 15 residues long. CDR1 and CDR2 (germline): SNHLY, FYNNEI. Trimming cost V 1 base and J 1 base, with 10 bases left between them. This chain's CDR3 is CASSEVLASQETQYF. CDR3 DNA sequence: TGTGCCAGCAGTGAAGTCCTAGCGAGCCAAGAGACCCAGTACTTC.

The chain is built from TRBV15 and TRBJ2-3, with a possible D match to TRBD2 (6 bases). The CDR3 spans 16 residues. The germline V gene encodes CDR1 LNHNV and CDR2 YYDKDF (reference sequence). Trimming took 6 bases from V and 2 from J, leaving 18 bases between them. CDR3 nucleotide sequence: TGTGCCACCAGGAAGGGTGGCGGGACGCTCACAGATACGCAGTATTTT. Translated, it gives CATRKGGGTLTDTQYF.

The rearrangement uses TRBV29-1 and TRBJ2-5; 7 bases align to TRBD2. With 0 bases clipped from V and 7 bases from J, the junction kept 11 bases outside the gene matches. CDR1 is SQVTM, CDR2 ANQGSEA, per germline. The CDR3 runs 15 residues. The CDR3 DNA sequence: TGCAGCGTTGAAGATCTCGGCAAGCCGGGAGGGACCCAGTACTTC. This encodes CSVEDLGKPGGTQYF.

The V call is TRBV20-1, the J call TRBJ2-7; D gene unclear. The CDR3 contains 13 residues. Germline V gives CDR1 DFQATT, CDR2 SNEGSKA (reference sequence). The V end was cut by 3 bases, the J end by 3 bases, with 12 bases between. CDR3 residues: CSASSWADYEQYF. The CDR3 coding sequence is TGCAGTGCTAGTTCCTGGGCTGACTACGAGCAGTACTTC.

This sequence joins TRBV5-5 and TRBJ2-7; possibly TRBD1 for D (7 bases). This CDR3 region has 13 residues. With 3 bases removed from V and 3 bases from J, the gap between germline ends came to 10 bases. Per the germline V gene, CDR1 is SGHKS and CDR2 is YYEKEE (reference sequence). The CDR3 sequence is CASSWGDSYEQYF. DNA for the CDR3: TGTGCCAGCAGCTGGGGGGACAGCTACGAGCAGTACTTC.

The chain has TRBV28 and TRBJ2-7; 7 bases line up with TRBD1. Germline assignment: CDR1 MDHEN and CDR2 SYDVKM. The CDR3 spans 17 residues. The ends lost 3 bases at V and 7 bases at J; junction bases unmatched: 18. The CDR3 nucleotides read TGTGCCAGCAGTTTCGGTTTTCCGGGACAGACCCGAAGGGAGCAGTACTTC. Translating gives CASSFGFPGQTRREQYF.

As DNA, the CDR3 is TGTGCCAGCTCGCCCAGGGATAGCAATCAGCCCCAGCATTTT. Translating it yields CASSPRDSNQPQHF. The chain has TRBV18 and TRBJ1-5, with D possibly TRBD1 on 5 matching bases. Germline lookup yields CDR1 KGHSH and CDR2 LQKENI. The CDR3 contains 14 residues. Trimming stripped 6 bases from V and 0 bases from J, with 9 bases between.

The chain uses TRBV5-1 and TRBJ1-1; TRBD1 agrees at 12 bases. Germline loops: CDR1 SGHRS, CDR2 YFSETQ. CDR3 length equals 15 residues. The junction had 2 bases not matched to a gene; V was cut back by 0 bases and J by 5 bases. CDR3 loop: CASSLGDRGPTEAFF. The CDR3 DNA reads TGCGCCAGCAGCTTGGGGGACAGGGGGCCAACTGAAGCTTTCTTT.

V and J are TRBV7-9 and TRBJ2-7; D is possibly TRBD1 (6 bases). The CDR3 extends over 15 amino acids. Per the germline V gene, CDR1 is SEHNR and CDR2 is FQNEAQ (reference sequence). V was shortened by 2 bases and J by 4 bases, with 15 bases between the two germline ends. The CDR3 region has the DNA TGTGCCAGCAGCTTACCACAGGGTATCGTATACGAGCAGTACTTC. This encodes CASSLPQGIVYEQYF.

A single count supports this clone. V is TRBV4-2 and J is TRBJ2-4; the match to TRBD2 covers 12 bases. CDR3 size: 19 residues. J was trimmed by 0 bases and V by 1 base; bases with no gene match: 7. Per germline, CDR1 LGHNA and CDR2 YNFKEQ. CDR3 amino acids: CASSQGLAGGSLAKNIQYF. DNA for the CDR3: TGTGCCAGCAGCCAAGGGCTAGCGGGAGGGTCCTTAGCCAAAAACATTCAGTACTTC.

V is TRBV25-1 and J is TRBJ1-1, with D possibly being TRBD1 (5 bases). The V gene lost 8 bases and the J gene lost 4 bases, with 8 bases spanning the gap. Germline CDR1 is MGHDK and CDR2 is SYGVNS. CDR3 length: 11 residues. CDR3 loop: CASRGGTEAFF. The CDR3 coding sequence is TGTGCCAGCCGGGGGGGCACTGAAGCTTTCTTT.

This chain connects TRBV7-9 to TRBJ2-5, with 9 bases matching TRBD2. The CDR3 is made up of 16 amino acids. Germline V gene lookup returns CDR1 SEHNR and CDR2 FQNEAQ (reference sequence). J gave up 5 bases and V 5 bases, and 12 bases lay outside the gene matches. The CDR3 here is CASSDPLAGEFETQYF. In nucleotides, the CDR3 is TGTGCCAGCAGCGACCCTTTAGCGGGAGAATTCGAGACCCAGTACTTC.

J is TRBJ2-3 and V is TRBV7-2; D possibly corresponds to TRBD2 (6 bases). The CDR3 runs to 14 residues. Germline V CDR1 and CDR2: SGHTA, FQGNSA. Trimming stripped 5 bases from V and 7 bases from J, with 16 bases between. The CDR3 sequence: CASSIGTRAYTQYF. The CDR3 region has the DNA TGTGCCAGCAGCATCGGGACTCGAGCTTATACGCAGTATTTT. Full variable domain (missing parts from reference TRBV7-2 and TRBJ2-3): GAGVSQSPSNKVTEKGKDVELRCDPISGHTALYWYRQSLGQGLEFLIYFQGNSAPDKSGLPSDRFSAERTGGSVSTLTIQRTQQEDSAVYLCASSIGTRAYTQYFGPGTRLTVL.

The J gene is TRBJ2-3, the V gene TRBV12-3 or TRBV12-4; D uncertain. The CDR3 has 12 amino acids. Deletions cut 6 bases from V and 2 bases from J, with 6 bases between. CDR3 DNA: TGTGCCAGCAGCCAGGTCACAGATACGCAGTATTTT. This translates into CASSQVTDTQYF.

This chain links TRBV5-3 with TRBJ2-1; maybe TRBD2 (6 bases). TRBV5-3 qualifies as an ORF whose function is uncertain. The length of the CDR3 is 13 residues. V was clipped by 3 bases and J by 8 bases, with 12 bases between them. The CDR3 nucleotides are TGTGCCAGAAGCTCCACCGGGGGTCATGAGCAGTTCTTC. This gives the protein CARSSTGGHEQFF.

This sequence joins TRBV6-6 and TRBJ2-1, with D possibly matching TRBD2 (5 bases). CDR3 length equals 15 residues. Germline loops: CDR1 MNHNY, CDR2 SVGAGI (reference sequence). V was pared by 5 bases and J by 5 bases, with 16 bases between. The CDR3 is CASSTTSFGNNEQFF. The DNA for the CDR3 is TGTGCCAGCAGTACTACTAGTTTTGGGAACAATGAGCAGTTCTTC.

V usage is TRBV10-3 and J usage is TRBJ2-1; TRBD2 agrees at 9 bases. V shed 6 bases, J shed 4 bases, and the junction held 4 bases outside the gene matches. In germline, CDR1 is ENHRY, CDR2 SYGVKD. The CDR3 has 14 residues. In DNA form, the CDR3 reads TGTGCCATCAGGGATCTAGCGGGATACAATGAGCAGTTCTTC. Amino acid sequence: CAIRDLAGYNEQFF.

The chain joins TRBV6-5 to TRBJ2-6; TRBD2 might be the D (6 bases). CDR1 and CDR2 from the germline V gene are MNHEY and SVGAGI. This CDR3 has 15 residues. For the CDR3, the DNA is TGTGCGACCACTCCCGGGAGCTCTGGGGCCAACGTCCTGACTTTC. Protein product: CATTPGSSGANVLTF.

V is TRBV28 and J is TRBJ2-3, with 11 bases matching TRBD1. The CDR3 runs 16 residues. Germline-derived CDR1 and CDR2 are MDHEN and SYDVKM. Trimming took 4 bases from V and 5 from J; bases not matched to a gene: 8. CDR3 sequence: CASSSQGTGGIDTQYF. The CDR3 DNA sequence: TGTGCCAGCAGTTCTCAGGGGACAGGGGGAATAGATACGCAGTATTTT.

The J gene is TRBJ2-1, the V gene TRBV27; 8 bases agree with TRBD1. This CDR3 spans 16 amino acids. After removal of 2 bases from V and 5 bases from J, the junction contained 8 bases not matched to a gene. From germline, CDR1 is MNHEY and CDR2 SMNVEV (reference sequence). For the CDR3, the DNA is TGTGCCAGCAGTTTACGCGGAGGGACAGGCAACAATGAGCAGTTCTTC. Translation: CASSLRGGTGNNEQFF.

The chain carries TRBV5-1 and TRBJ2-7; 10 nucleotides agree with TRBD1. Germline trimming cut 0 bases from V and 5 bases from J; bases unmatched to any gene: 5. Germline assignment: CDR1 SGHRS and CDR2 YFSETQ. This CDR3 contains 15 residues. CDR3 loop: CASSLVETGGNEQYF. The CDR3 coding sequence is TGCGCCAGCAGCTTGGTTGAGACAGGGGGCAACGAGCAGTACTTC.

The chain employs TRBV28 and TRBJ2-2; 16 nucleotides line up with TRBD2. V dropped 6 bases and J dropped 1; count of bases not matched to a gene: 8. CDR1 is MDHEN, CDR2 SYDVKM, per germline. CDR3 size: 19 residues. CDR3: CASRTGTSGRAENTGELFF. The CDR3 bases are TGTGCCAGCAGGACCGGGACTAGCGGGAGGGCAGAGAACACCGGGGAGCTGTTTTTT. The full variable domain, its missing parts supplied by reference TRBV28 and TRBJ2-2, is DVKVTQSSRYLVKRTGEKVFLECVQDMDHENMFWYRQDPGLGLRLIYFSYDVKMKEKGDIPEGYSVSREKKERFSLILESASTNQTSMYLCASRTGTSGRAENTGELFFGEGSRLTVL.

V is TRBV2 and J is TRBJ2-7; 7 bases line up with TRBD1. The J segment lost 7 bases and the V segment lost 6 bases, leaving 12 bases of the junction unmatched. Germline V gene sequence: CDR1 SNHLY, CDR2 FYNNEI. The CDR3 sequence is 14 residues long. The CDR3 sequence is CASRGAGTVGEQYF. In DNA, the CDR3 is TGTGCCAGCAGGGGGGCCGGGACAGTGGGGGAGCAGTACTTC.

The CDR3 protein is CASSDNTYEQYF. The DNA of the CDR3 is TGTGCCAGCAGCGATAACACCTACGAGCAGTACTTC. The V gene is TRBV9, the J gene TRBJ2-7, with D hard to call. The ends were cut back, 3 bases at V and 2 bases at J, with 6 bases in the middle. This CDR3 region has 12 residues. Germline lookup yields CDR1 SGDLS and CDR2 YYNGEE.